This TCR beta chain appears in the sequencing data of a study of metastatic and nonmetastatic thyroid tumors (dated by TCRdb to the early 2020s). Context from the whole study: Repertoires were compared across peripheral blood and tumor or nodule tissue samples from malignant and benign thyroid patients.

The CDR3, cysteine through phenylalanine, is 13 amino acids long. Only the CDR3 region is kept as DNA, spanning 39 bases read in frame from base 1. Looking up the germline V gene yields CDR1 SNHLY and CDR2 FYNNEI. V and J lose 4 bases and 6 bases, and a span of 12 bases separates them. Study-wide findings and limitations: TCR beta diversity was reported as significantly higher in malignant tumors than in benign nodules, in both blood and tumor samples.

Before undergoing thyroid surgery, none of the patients had been given any kind of treatment. Using T-cell receptor beta sequencing, the study looked back at clinical samples from patients collected from about 2011 to 2018. This clone has just a few counts. The antigen it binds to is not known. Qualities for individual bases were not recorded, and no much larger clone is one base off. The library was produced with PCR. Data came from an Illumina HiSeq 4000. High-throughput sequencing was used to profile the TCR beta-chain CDR3 region of each patient. The source study handled its data this way. The researchers built a classifier to tell apart papillary thyroid cancer patients with distant metastasis, based on CDR3 differences among clinicopathological groups. The Shannon index was used to measure repertoire diversity, and the Morisita-Horn index was used to measure how similar tumor and blood repertoires were. Starting from the raw public reads, TCRdb applied fastp trimming at Q25, assembled clones with MiXCR and retained in-frame beta chains. It is TCRdb's table, rather than the study itself, that gives the V and J calls and clone size. The sample yields under 50,000 clones; about 29% were counted once. The leading ten clones occupy about 11% of the sample.

The chain employs TRBV2 and TRBJ2-5; the D gene lacks a confident call. The clonotype comes from a male donor with papillary thyroid cancer or a benign thyroid nodule (not recorded which). Some clones in this sample may be carry-over from other donors' samples. Material for sequencing was blood. Here is the DNA: TGTGCCAGCAGTGGCCGGTCCGGTCAGACCCAGTACTTC. The encoded protein is CASSGRSGQTQYF.